The TCR beta chain under discussion was sequenced for a study of blood T cells in healthy people across ages. The extraction recovered at least 6 micrograms of total RNA per sample. Alongside a J-beta primer mix, a sample-barcoded 5' primer served in a second PCR lasting 7 to 11 cycles. One entry per CDR3 protein, called by TCRdb with MiXCR from the 5' RACE reads. Of approximately 490,000 distinct CDR3 sequences in the sample, less than 25% were seen once. These data were also filed under a second study, of T cells of mothers and their children. That report notes: Each child contributed some 3 million TCR beta CDR3 reads, while each mother contributed over 8.5 million. Biologically related mothers and children overlapped slightly more than unrelated pairs, a non-significant difference.

The receptor was isolated from a boy between 5 and 17 years old in good health. The sample comprised blood.

The CDR3 nucleotides read TGTGCCAGCAGCGTAGGTAGCGGGACCGTCGGCGGGGATACGCAGTATTTT. Residues: CASSVGSGTVGGDTQYF. The chain has TRBV9 and TRBJ2-3; 8 nucleotides agree with TRBD2. This CDR3 is 17 amino acids long. Germline CDR1 reads SGDLS; CDR2 reads YYNGEE. Trimming took 0 bases from V and 6 from J; bases not matched to a gene: 12.